This T cell receptor (beta chain) was obtained from a study of CD4 T cells in relation to SARS-CoV-2 and coronaviruses. Turning to the study itself: Negative control cultures got HIV-1 Nef peptides or no peptide.

Trimming stripped 5 bases from V and 6 bases from J, with 10 bases between. The CDR3 is 11 amino acids. From germline, CDR1 is DFQATT and CDR2 SNEGSKA (reference sequence). Points from the study as a whole: Pre-pandemic and post-infection samples never came from the same donor.

Unexposed donor CD4+ T cells date from about 2011-2018, before the COVID-19 pandemic. After approximately 10 days of culture, CD4+ T cells were isolated. TCRdb keeps only in-frame clones here, not all; method: immunoSEQ multiplex PCR. Of fewer than 20,000 clones listed, approximately 78% are singletons. For this clone: As yet, its antigen is unknown.

This chain uses TRBV20-1 with TRBJ1-1; D gene uncertain. The sequence came from a human donor in good health. Sequenced material: CD4+ T cells from PBMCs, cultured in vitro. CDR3 DNA sequence: TGCAGTGCTCGGAAAAAGGCTGAAGCTTTCTTT. Its protein is CSARKKAEAFF.